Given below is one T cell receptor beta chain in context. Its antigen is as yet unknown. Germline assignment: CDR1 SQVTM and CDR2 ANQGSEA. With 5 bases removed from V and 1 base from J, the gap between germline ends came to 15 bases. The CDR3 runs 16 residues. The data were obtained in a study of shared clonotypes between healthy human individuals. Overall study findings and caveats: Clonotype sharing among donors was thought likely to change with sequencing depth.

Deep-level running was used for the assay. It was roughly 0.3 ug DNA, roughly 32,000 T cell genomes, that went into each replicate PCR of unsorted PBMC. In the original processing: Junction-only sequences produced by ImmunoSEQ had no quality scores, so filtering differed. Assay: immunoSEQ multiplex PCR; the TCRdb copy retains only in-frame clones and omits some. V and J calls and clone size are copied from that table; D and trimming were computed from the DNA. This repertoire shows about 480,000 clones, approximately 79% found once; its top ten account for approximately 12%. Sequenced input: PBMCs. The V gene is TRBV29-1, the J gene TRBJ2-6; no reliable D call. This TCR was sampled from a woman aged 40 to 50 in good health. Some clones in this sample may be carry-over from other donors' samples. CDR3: CSVNLAGRSGANVLTF. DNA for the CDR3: TGCAGCGTTAACCTGGCCGGTAGATCTGGGGCCAACGTCCTGACTTTC.